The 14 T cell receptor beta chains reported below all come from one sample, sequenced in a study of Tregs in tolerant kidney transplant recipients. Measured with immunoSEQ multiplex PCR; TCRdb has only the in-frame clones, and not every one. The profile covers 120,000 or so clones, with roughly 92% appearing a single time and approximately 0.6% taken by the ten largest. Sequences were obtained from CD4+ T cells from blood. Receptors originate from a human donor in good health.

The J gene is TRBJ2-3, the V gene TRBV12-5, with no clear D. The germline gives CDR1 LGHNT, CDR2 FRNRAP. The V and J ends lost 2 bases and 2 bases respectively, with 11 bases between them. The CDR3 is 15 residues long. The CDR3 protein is CASGLSRHSTDTQYF. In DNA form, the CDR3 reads TGTGCTAGTGGTTTGTCGCGACATTCCACAGATACGCAGTATTTT.

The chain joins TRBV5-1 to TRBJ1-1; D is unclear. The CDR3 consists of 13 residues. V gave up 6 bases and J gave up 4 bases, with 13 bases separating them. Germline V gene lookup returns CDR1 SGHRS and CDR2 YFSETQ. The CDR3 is CASMEVASTEAFF. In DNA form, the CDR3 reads TGCGCCAGCATGGAAGTCGCGTCCACTGAAGCTTTCTTT.

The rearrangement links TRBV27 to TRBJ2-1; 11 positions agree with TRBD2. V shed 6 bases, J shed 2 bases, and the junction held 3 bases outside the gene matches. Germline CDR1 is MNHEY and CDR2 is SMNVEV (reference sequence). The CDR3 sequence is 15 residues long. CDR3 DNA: TGTGCCAGCAGCCCTAGCGGGAGGACCTACAATGAGCAGTTCTTC. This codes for CASSPSGRTYNEQFF.

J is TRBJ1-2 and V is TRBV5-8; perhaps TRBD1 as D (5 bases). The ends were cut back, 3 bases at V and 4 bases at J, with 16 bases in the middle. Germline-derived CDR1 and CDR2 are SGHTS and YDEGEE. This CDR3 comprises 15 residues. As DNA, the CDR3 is TGTGCCAGCAGCTCACTAGCAGGGACTCTCTATGGCTACACCTTC. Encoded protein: CASSSLAGTLYGYTF.

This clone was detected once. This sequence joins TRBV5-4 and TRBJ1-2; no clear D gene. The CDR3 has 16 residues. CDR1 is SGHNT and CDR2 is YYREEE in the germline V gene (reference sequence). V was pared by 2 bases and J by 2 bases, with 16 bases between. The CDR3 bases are TGTGCCAGCAGCTTTGACCCGCTGATCGCCAACTATGGCTACACCTTC. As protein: CASSFDPLIANYGYTF.

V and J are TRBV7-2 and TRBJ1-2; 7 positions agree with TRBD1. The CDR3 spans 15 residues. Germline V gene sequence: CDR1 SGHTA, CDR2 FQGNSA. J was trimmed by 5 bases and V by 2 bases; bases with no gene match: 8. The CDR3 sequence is CASSLRAGGGYGYTF. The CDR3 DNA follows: TGTGCCAGCAGCTTACGCGCAGGGGGGGGTTATGGCTACACCTTC.

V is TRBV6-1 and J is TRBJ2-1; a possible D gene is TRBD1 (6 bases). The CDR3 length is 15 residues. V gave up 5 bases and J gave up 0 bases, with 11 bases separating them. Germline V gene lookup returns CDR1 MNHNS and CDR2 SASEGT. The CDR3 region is CASSQGTGSYNEQFF. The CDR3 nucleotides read TGTGCCAGCAGTCAGGGGACCGGCTCCTACAATGAGCAGTTCTTC.

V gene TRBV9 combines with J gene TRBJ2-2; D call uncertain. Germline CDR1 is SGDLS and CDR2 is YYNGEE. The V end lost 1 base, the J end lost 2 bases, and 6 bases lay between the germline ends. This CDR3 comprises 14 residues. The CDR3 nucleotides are TGTGCCAGCAGCGTAAGTGCTAACACCGGGGAGCTGTTTTTT. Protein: CASSVSANTGELFF.

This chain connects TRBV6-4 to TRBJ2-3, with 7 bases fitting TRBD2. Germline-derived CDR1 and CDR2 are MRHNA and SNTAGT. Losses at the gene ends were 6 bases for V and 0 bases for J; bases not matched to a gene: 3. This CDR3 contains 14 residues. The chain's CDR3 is CASRLAPSTDTQYF. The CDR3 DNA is TGTGCCAGCAGACTAGCGCCTAGCACAGATACGCAGTATTTT.

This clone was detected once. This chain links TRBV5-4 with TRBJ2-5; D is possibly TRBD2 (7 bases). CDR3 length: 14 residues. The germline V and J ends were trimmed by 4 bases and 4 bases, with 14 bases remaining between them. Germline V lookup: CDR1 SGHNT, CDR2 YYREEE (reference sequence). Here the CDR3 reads CASSRGGRAETQYF. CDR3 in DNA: TGTGCCAGCAGCAGAGGGGGGAGGGCAGAGACCCAGTACTTC.

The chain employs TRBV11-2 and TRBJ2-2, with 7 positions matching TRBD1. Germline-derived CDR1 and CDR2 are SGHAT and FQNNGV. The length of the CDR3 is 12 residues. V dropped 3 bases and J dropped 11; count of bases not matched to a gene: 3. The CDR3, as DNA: TGTGCCAGCAGCTTGGACAGGACCGAGCTGTTTTTT. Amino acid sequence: CASSLDRTELFF. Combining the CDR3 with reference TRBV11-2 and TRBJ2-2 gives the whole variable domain EAGVAQSPRYKIIEKRQSVAFWCNPISGHATLYWYQQILGQGPKLLIQFQNNGVVDDSQLPKDRFSAERLKGVDSTLKIQPAKLEDSAVYLCASSLDRTELFFGEGSRLTVL.

CDR3 nucleotide sequence: TGTGCCAGCAGCTTAGCCAGAGGAAACACCATATATTTT. As protein: CASSLARGNTIYF. This rearrangement joins TRBV7-6 to TRBJ1-3; D is unresolved. This CDR3 has 13 residues. Germline V gene data show CDR1 as SGHVS and CDR2 as FNYEAQ. Trimming cost V 0 bases and J 4 bases, with 4 bases left between them.

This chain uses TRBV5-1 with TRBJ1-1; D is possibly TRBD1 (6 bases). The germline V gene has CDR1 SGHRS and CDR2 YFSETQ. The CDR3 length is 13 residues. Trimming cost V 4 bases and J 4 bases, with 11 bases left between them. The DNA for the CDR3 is TGCGCCAGCAGCGCCGAGGGGGTCACTGAAGCTTTCTTT. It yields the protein CASSAEGVTEAFF.

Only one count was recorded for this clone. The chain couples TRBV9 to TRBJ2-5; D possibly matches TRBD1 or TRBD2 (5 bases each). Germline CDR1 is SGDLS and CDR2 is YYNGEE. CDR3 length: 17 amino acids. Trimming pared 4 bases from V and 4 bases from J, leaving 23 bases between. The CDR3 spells CASSTSPGTEKGETQYF. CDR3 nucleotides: TGTGCCAGCAGCACCTCCCCGGGGACCGAAAAAGGAGAGACCCAGTACTTC.